The subject of this entry is one T cell receptor (beta chain). This sample is part of a study of blood T cell repertoires in COVID-19. V lost 8 bases to trimming and J lost 4 bases, with 5 bases between them. CDR3 size: 10 residues. CDR1 MNHEY and CDR2 SVGAGI come from the germline V gene. Patients of the Seattle cohort, enrolled during active infection, were followed longitudinally. The repertoire was sequenced with immunoSEQ multiplex PCR; TCRdb's copy has only in-frame clones and lacks some. Of 100,000 to 150,000 clones listed, approximately 90% are singletons. The receptor was isolated from a man in his fifties or sixties with COVID-19, enrolled during active disease. The chain recombines TRBV6-5 with TRBJ2-5; D gene uncertain. The material sequenced was peripheral blood. In nucleotides, the CDR3 is TGTGCCAGCGTGGCAGAGACCCAGTACTTC. Its protein is CASVAETQYF.